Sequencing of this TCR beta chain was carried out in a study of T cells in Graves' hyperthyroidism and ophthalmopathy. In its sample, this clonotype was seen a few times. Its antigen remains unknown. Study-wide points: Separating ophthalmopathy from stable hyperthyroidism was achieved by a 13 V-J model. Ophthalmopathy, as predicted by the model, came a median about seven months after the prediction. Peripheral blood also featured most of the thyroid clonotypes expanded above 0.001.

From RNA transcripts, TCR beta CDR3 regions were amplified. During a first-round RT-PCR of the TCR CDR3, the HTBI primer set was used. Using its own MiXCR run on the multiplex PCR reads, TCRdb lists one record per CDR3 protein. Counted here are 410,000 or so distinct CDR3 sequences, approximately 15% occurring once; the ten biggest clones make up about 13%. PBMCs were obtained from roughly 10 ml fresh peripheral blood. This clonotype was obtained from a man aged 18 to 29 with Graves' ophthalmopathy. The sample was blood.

Here the CDR3 DNA reads TGTGCCAGCAACCTAGACAGGGCTGGAAACACCATATATTTT. Amino acid sequence: CASNLDRAGNTIYF. V usage is TRBV28 and J usage is TRBJ1-3; 7 nucleotides align to TRBD1. J was trimmed by 2 bases and V by 7 bases; bases with no gene match: 5. The CDR3 extends over 14 amino acids. Germline CDR1 MDHEN, CDR2 SYDVKM.